Presented here are 13 T cell receptor beta chains from one specimen sequenced in a study of blood T cell repertoires in COVID-19. Measured with immunoSEQ multiplex PCR; TCRdb has only the in-frame clones, and not every one. In the table there are about 110,000 clones, around nine tenths of which are singletons. Sequences were obtained from peripheral blood. The receptors originated from a human donor in a cohort sampled during active COVID-19.

V usage is TRBV29-1 and J usage is TRBJ1-1, with 8 bases fitting TRBD1. This CDR3 spans 14 amino acids. After removal of 1 base from V and 4 bases from J, the junction contained 5 bases not matched to a gene. Looked up from germline, CDR1 is SQVTM and CDR2 is ANQGSEA. CDR3 coding DNA: TGCAGCGTTGAAGGACAGGGGTCCGGCACTGAAGCTTTCTTT. Protein product: CSVEGQGSGTEAFF.

The J gene is TRBJ1-1, the V gene TRBV7-9; D unresolved. V was clipped by 5 bases and J by 6 bases, with 10 bases between them. CDR1 SEHNR and CDR2 FQNEAQ come from the germline V gene (reference sequence). CDR3 size: 12 residues. CDR3 coding DNA: TGTGCCAGCAGCCAAGACTCGGCTGAAGCTTTCTTT. Its protein product is CASSQDSAEAFF.

The table lists this clone with a count of one. This chain uses TRBV30 with TRBJ2-5, with 7 bases fitting TRBD2. Germline V gene lookup returns CDR1 GTSNPN and CDR2 SVGIG (reference sequence). The J segment lost 5 bases and the V segment lost 0 bases, leaving 9 bases of the junction unmatched. The CDR3 has 15 residues. CDR3 sequence (DNA): TGTGCCTGGAGTGTACTGGGAGGGCCAGGGGAGACCCAGTACTTC. This gives the protein CAWSVLGGPGETQYF.

The J gene is TRBJ2-1, the V gene TRBV7-9; 9 bases agree with TRBD1. V gave up 6 bases and J gave up 3 bases; unmatched junction bases: 9. The CDR3 runs to 16 residues. Per the germline V gene, CDR1 is SEHNR and CDR2 is FQNEAQ (reference sequence). The CDR3 bases are TGTGCCAGCAGACCTTACCGGGACAGGGTCTACAATGAGCAGTTCTTC. Translation gives CASRPYRDRVYNEQFF. The full variable domain, with the rest looked up from reference TRBV7-9 and TRBJ2-1, is DTGVSQNPRHKITKRGQNVTFRCDPISEHNRLYWYRQTLGQGPEFLTYFQNEAQLEKSRLLSDRFSAERPKGSFSTLEIQRTEQGDSAMYLCASRPYRDRVYNEQFFGPGTRLTVL.

V is TRBV7-9 and J is TRBJ2-1, with TRBD1 identical over 8 bases. The junction had 10 bases not matched to a gene; V was cut back by 3 bases and J by 6 bases. The CDR3 loop spans 16 amino acids. Germline V lookup: CDR1 SEHNR, CDR2 FQNEAQ (reference sequence). The CDR3 region has the DNA TGTGCCAGCAGCTTCGCAGGGGGCCAGAGATCCAATGAGCAGTTCTTC. This gives the protein CASSFAGGQRSNEQFF.

The gene calls are TRBV30 and TRBJ2-1; a possible D gene is TRBD2 (6 bases). Trimming removed 8 bases at V and 2 bases at J, with 13 bases between. Germline CDR1 is GTSNPN and CDR2 is SVGIG (reference sequence). This CDR3 is built from 13 residues. CDR3 coding DNA: TGTGCCCGCCTGCGGGAACCCTACAATGAGCAGTTCTTC. This encodes CARLREPYNEQFF.

The chain couples TRBV14 to TRBJ2-7, with D possibly matching TRBD1 (5 bases). CDR3 length equals 15 residues. The V gene lost 1 base and the J gene lost 3 bases, with 13 bases spanning the gap. The germline V gene encodes CDR1 SGHDN and CDR2 FVKESK. The DNA for the CDR3 is TGTGCCAGCAGCCAAGGGTCAGGGTGGCTCTACGAGCAGTACTTC. Translated: CASSQGSGWLYEQYF.

V gene TRBV4-2 combines with J gene TRBJ1-2; 11 nucleotides line up with TRBD1. From germline, CDR1 is LGHNA and CDR2 YNFKEQ. The CDR3 is 15 amino acids. Germline trimming cut 3 bases from V and 8 bases from J; bases unmatched to any gene: 8. CDR3 coding DNA: TGTGCCAGCAGCCAGGGGGGACAGGGGGTTTACGGCTACACCTTC. It encodes CASSQGGQGVYGYTF.

The CDR3 bases are TGTGCCATCAGTGTGTCTACCGTGGAGGATCCCGGGGAGCTGTTTTTT. Its translation: CAISVSTVEDPGELFF. This rearrangement joins TRBV10-3 to TRBJ2-2; TRBD2 is a possible D gene (5 bases). Trimming left V 4 bases short and J 6 bases short, with 18 bases between. The length of the CDR3 is 16 residues. Germline CDR1 ENHRY, CDR2 SYGVKD.

The genes are TRBV6-2 or TRBV6-3 and TRBJ1-5; D remains ambiguous. This CDR3 region has 14 residues. Between the trimmed V and J ends, which lost 2 bases and 3 bases, there was a span of 8 bases. The V gene's germline CDR1 is MNHEY and CDR2 SVGEGT. CDR3 region: CASSYGGFNQPQHF. Written as DNA, the CDR3 is TGTGCCAGCAGTTACGGAGGATTCAATCAGCCCCAGCATTTT.

V and J are TRBV7-9 and TRBJ2-3; 8 nucleotides line up with TRBD1. CDR1 is SEHNR and CDR2 is FQNEAQ in the germline V gene (reference sequence). CDR3 length equals 15 residues. V shed 5 bases, J shed 0 bases, and the junction held 4 bases outside the gene matches. The CDR3 bases are TGTGCCAGCAGCCCGGACAGGGACAGCACAGATACGCAGTATTTT. Amino acids: CASSPDRDSTDTQYF.

Concerning this clone itself: Distinct nucleotide sequences in the sample also encode this CDR3. The CDR3 protein is CASSLGQGSYEQYF. In DNA, the CDR3 is TGCGCCAGCAGCTTGGGACAGGGTTCCTACGAGCAGTACTTC. The V and J genes are TRBV5-1 and TRBJ2-7; 7 bases match TRBD1. CDR1 is SGHRS, CDR2 YFSETQ, per germline. This CDR3 has 14 amino acids. V was clipped by 0 bases and J by 1 base; unmatched bases: 1.

The genes are TRBV12-5 and TRBJ2-4, with a weak D call TRBD2 (6 bases). With 0 bases removed from V and 14 bases from J, the gap between germline ends came to 11 bases. Germline V gives CDR1 LGHNT, CDR2 FRNRAP. This CDR3 spans 12 amino acids. Here the CDR3 DNA reads TGTGCTAGTGGTTTGGTACCGGGAGATAAGTACTTC. Its protein product is CASGLVPGDKYF.